The rows below give T cell receptor beta chains drawn from one sample of a study of T cells after yellow fever vaccination. TCRdb independently ran MiXCR on the 5' RACE reads; one entry per CDR3 protein. This sample has some 350,000 distinct CDR3 sequences, with about 9.5% found just once. The material was PBMCs, obtained on the day of the first yellow fever vaccination. The source is a man between 18 and 35 years old who received the YFV17D yellow fever vaccine. CDR3s include the opening cysteine and the closing phenylalanine or tryptophan. Each record gives: clone size, D gene, V gene, CDR3 protein. The D gene is left open where the match is weak. Clone size is shown for a subset of rows, as once, few, many or a class of expanded clone.

few	.	TRBV4-1	CASSQGSAGPDTQYF
.	TRBD2	TRBV7-6	CASSLFSGGVGGAQYF
few	TRBD1	TRBV5-1	CASSLSTGRQTEKLFF
.	TRBD2	TRBV6-5	CASSSRTSGGSSYNEQFF
many	.	TRBV20-1	CSARDGVNYGYTF
.	TRBD1	TRBV4-2	CASSQPGQGNTEAFF
many	.	TRBV15	CATSRTGNTEAFF
few	.	TRBV24-1	CATSVLGPIGETQYF
.	.	TRBV15	CATSRKPWWGGTDTQYF
.	.	TRBV10-3	CAISEIGGNYNSPLHF
many	TRBD1	TRBV5-1	CASSPGQAQETQYF
.	TRBD2	TRBV6-1	CASTKRGAGQETQYF
many	.	TRBV12-3/TRBV12-4	CASSEGSAGLYEQYF
many	TRBD1	TRBV18	CASSPNRGYEQYF
many	.	TRBV29-1	CSVGDGNYGYTF
few	.	TRBV20-1	CSASRLVVNEQFF
.	.	TRBV6-4	CASSEGGKEGYTF
.	TRBD1	TRBV2	CATTYRGDTEAFF
.	.	TRBV11-2	CASRVGGSSYEQYF
.	TRBD2	TRBV9	CASSVASGAPDTQYF
few	TRBD2	TRBV5-5	CASSLVPSGATDTQYF
few	.	TRBV19	CASNLPVGLEAFF
few	TRBD1	TRBV5-1	CASSLGQATAGDTQYF